Given below is one T cell receptor beta chain in context. No antigen is known for it. The entry originates in a study of CXCR3-negative and CXCR3-positive naive CD8 T cells. Points from the study as a whole: Most assays used freshly isolated PBMCs, as cryopreservation partially reduced CXCR3. Much lower diversity was found in memory CD8+ cells, while both naive subsets had comparably high diversity. Naive cells used TRBV-TRBJ genes in much the same way whether CXCR3-negative or CXCR3-positive; memory cells did not.

The CDR3 runs 14 residues. Per the germline V gene, CDR1 is DFQATT and CDR2 is SNEGSKA (reference sequence). TRB cDNA was prepared as libraries by UMI-labeled 5' RACE. One entry per CDR3 protein, without DNA, is what TCRdb gives after re-calling the 5' RACE reads. Recorded for this sample: over 55,000 distinct CDR3 sequences. The sample comprised memory CD8+ T cells from blood. The rearrangement links TRBV20-1 to TRBJ1-1; lacking DNA, the TRBD1 call made by TCRdb goes unchecked. The TCR comes from a human donor in good health. Some clones in this sample may be carry-over from other donors' samples. The CDR3 protein is CSARDRGSDTEAFF.